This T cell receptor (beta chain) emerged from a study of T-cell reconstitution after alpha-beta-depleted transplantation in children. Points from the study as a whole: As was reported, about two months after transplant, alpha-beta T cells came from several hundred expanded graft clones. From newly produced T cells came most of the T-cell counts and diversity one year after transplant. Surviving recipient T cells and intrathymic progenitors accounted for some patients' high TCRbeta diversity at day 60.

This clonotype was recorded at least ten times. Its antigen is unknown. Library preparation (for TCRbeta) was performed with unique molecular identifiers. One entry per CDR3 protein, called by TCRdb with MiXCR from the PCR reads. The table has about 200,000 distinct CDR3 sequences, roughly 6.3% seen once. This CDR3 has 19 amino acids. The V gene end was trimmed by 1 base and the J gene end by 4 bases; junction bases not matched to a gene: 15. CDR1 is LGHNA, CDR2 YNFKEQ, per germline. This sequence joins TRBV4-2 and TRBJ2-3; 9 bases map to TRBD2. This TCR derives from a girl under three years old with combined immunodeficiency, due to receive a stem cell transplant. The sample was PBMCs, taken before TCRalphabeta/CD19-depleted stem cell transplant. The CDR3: CASSQVGPIAGAVSDTQYF. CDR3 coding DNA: TGTGCCAGCAGCCAAGTTGGCCCCATAGCGGGGGCGGTGTCAGATACGCAGTATTTT.